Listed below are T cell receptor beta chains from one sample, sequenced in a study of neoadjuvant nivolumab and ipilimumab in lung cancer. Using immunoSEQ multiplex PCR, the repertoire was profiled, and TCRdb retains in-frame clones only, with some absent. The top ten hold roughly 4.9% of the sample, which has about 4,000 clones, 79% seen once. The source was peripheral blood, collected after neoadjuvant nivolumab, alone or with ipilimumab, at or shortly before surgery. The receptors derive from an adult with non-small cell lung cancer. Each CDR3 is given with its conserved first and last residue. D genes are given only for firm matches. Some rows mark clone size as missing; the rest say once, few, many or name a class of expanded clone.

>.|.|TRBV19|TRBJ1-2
TGTGCCAGTAGTATACTTCGGGGAATTAACTATGGCTACACCTTC
CASSILRGINYGYTF
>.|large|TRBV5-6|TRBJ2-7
TGTGCCAGCAGCTTGAGACAGACCCGCTACGAGCAGTACTTC
CASSLRQTRYEQYF
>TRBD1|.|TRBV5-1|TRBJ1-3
TGCGCCAGCAGCTTGGATCCGGGACAGAGGTACTCTGGAAACACCATATATTTT
CASSLDPGQRYSGNTIYF
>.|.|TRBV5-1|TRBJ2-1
TGCGCCAGCAGCTTGTTTGCCAATGAGCAGTTCTTC
CASSLFANEQFF
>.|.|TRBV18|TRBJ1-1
TGTGCCAGCTCACCAGGACAGATTCCGAACACTGAAGCTTTCTTT
CASSPGQIPNTEAFF
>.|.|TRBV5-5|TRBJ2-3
TGTGCCAGCAGCTTGTGGCTAGGTTTAACAGATACGCAGTATTTT
CASSLWLGLTDTQYF
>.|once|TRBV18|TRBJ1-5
TGTGCCAGCTCACCCATAGCGATCAATCAGCCCCAGCATTTT
CASSPIAINQPQHF
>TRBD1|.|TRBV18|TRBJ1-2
TGTGCCAGCTCACTGGGACAGAATGGCTACACCTTC
CASSLGQNGYTF
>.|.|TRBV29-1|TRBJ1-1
TGCAGCACTATCCGGACAGTGAACACTGAAGCTTTCTTT
CSTIRTVNTEAFF
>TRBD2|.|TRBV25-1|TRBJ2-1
TGTGCCAGCAGCACAACTAGCGGGAGGGCCATTGAGCAGTTCTTC
CASSTTSGRAIEQFF
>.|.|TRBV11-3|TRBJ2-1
TGTGCCAGCAGCTTAGAGGGCAATGAGCAGTTCTTC
CASSLEGNEQFF
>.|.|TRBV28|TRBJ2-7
TGTGCCAGCAGTTTAGCGGGGACCCACGAGCAGTACTTC
CASSLAGTHEQYF
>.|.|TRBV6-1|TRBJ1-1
TGTGCCACCAGGGCCGTGGTACTGAAGGACCCTGAAGCTTTCTTT
CATRAVVLKDPEAFF
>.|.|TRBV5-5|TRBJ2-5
TGTGCCAGCAGCTTGGGCCCAGAGACCCAGTACTTC
CASSLGPETQYF
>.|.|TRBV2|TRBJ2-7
TGTGCCAGCAGTGGGGGGGACGCCCGCTCCTACGAGCAGTACTTC
CASSGGDARSYEQYF
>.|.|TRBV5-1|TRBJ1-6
TGCGCCAGCAGCTTTGGCGATAATTCACCCCTCCACTTT
CASSFGDNSPLHF
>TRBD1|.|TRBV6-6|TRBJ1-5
TGTGCCACCCGGGACAGGGGAGAACAGCCCCAGCATTTT
CATRDRGEQPQHF
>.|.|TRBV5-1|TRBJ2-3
TGCGCCAGCAGCCCCCGGGATTTACAAACAGATACGCAGTATTTT
CASSPRDLQTDTQYF
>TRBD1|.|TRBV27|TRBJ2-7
TGTGCCAGCAGTTTGGGACAGGCCTCGCAGGGCTCCTACGAGCAGTACTTC
CASSLGQASQGSYEQYF
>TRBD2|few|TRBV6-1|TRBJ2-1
TGTGCCAGCAGTGAAGCAAGGACGGGAGGGCCGGGGAATGAGCAGTTCTTC
CASSEARTGGPGNEQFF
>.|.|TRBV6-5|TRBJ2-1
TGTGCCAGCAGTTATAACCGCTACAATGAGCAGTTCTTC
CASSYNRYNEQFF
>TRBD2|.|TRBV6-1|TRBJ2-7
TGTGCCAGCAGTGAAATTGCTAGCGGGAGTGGCTACGAGCAGTACTTC
CASSEIASGSGYEQYF
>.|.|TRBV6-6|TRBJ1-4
TGTGCCAGCAGGTCGCCCAGAGAGGATGAAAAACTGTTTTTT
CASRSPREDEKLFF
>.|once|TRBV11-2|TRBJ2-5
TGTGCCAGCAGCCCTCTTCATCAGGGAGAAGGGACCCAGTACTTC
CASSPLHQGEGTQYF
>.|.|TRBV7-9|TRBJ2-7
TGTGCCAGCAGCTTAATATGGGCTGGGCAGGGAGCGAGGGAGCAGTACTTC
CASSLIWAGQGAREQYF
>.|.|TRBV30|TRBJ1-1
TGTGCCTGGGACAGATGGGGTATGAACACTGAAGCTTTCTTT
CAWDRWGMNTEAFF
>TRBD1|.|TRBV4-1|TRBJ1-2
TGCGCCAGCAGCCCGTCCGGGACAGGGCTATATGGCTACACCTTC
CASSPSGTGLYGYTF
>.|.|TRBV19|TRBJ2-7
TGTGCCAGTAGTATAAAGAGGACAGCATTCTACGAGCAGTACTTC
CASSIKRTAFYEQYF
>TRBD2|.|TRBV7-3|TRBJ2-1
TGTGCCAGCAGCCCGGGACTAGCCCACAATGAGCAGTTCTTC
CASSPGLAHNEQFF
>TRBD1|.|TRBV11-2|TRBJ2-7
TGTGCCAGCAGCTTGTCCCGGGACAGCTCCTACGAGCAGTACTTC
CASSLSRDSSYEQYF
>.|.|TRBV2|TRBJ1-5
TGTGCCAGCAGTGTCCAGGACAATCAGCCCCAGCATTTT
CASSVQDNQPQHF
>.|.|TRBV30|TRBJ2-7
TGTGCCTGGAGTGTACCCGGGACCCTCTACGAGCAGTACTTC
CAWSVPGTLYEQYF
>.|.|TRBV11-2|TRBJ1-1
TGTGCCAGCAGCTTCTTGGGGGGCGGAAACACTGAAGCTTTCTTT
CASSFLGGGNTEAFF
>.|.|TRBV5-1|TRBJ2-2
TGCGCCAGCAGCTTGAGAAGTTCGGGAGATGCCGGGGAGCTGTTTTTT
CASSLRSSGDAGELFF
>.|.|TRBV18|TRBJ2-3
TGTGCCAGCTCGCTGACTCCCGGGCACACAGATACGCAGTATTTT
CASSLTPGHTDTQYF
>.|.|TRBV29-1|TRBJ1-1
TGCAGCGTTGCAGTTCGGAGAACTGAAGCTTTCTTT
CSVAVRRTEAFF
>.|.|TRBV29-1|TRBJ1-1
TGCAGCGTTTGTGTCCGGGACAAGAACACTGAAGCTTTCTTT
CSVCVRDKNTEAFF
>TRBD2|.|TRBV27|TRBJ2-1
TGTGCCAGCAGTCCCACTAGCGGGGGGAATCCCTCCCACAATGAGCAGTTCTTC
CASSPTSGGNPSHNEQFF
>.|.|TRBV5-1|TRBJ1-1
TGCGCCAGCAGCTTGGGGGACATTTATACTTTCTTT
CASSLGDIYTFF
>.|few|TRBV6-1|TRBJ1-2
TGTGCCAGCAGTGGCGGACTTGGGAGCTATGGCTACACCTTC
CASSGGLGSYGYTF
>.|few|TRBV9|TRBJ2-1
TGTGCCAGCAGCGTAAGGAGAGATGATCAGCAGTTCTTC
CASSVRRDDQQFF
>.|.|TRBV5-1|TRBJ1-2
TGCGCCAGCAGCTTGGTTAGCTTAACCGGCTATGGCTACACCTTC
CASSLVSLTGYGYTF
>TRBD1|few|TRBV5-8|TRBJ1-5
TGTGCCAGCACCTACGGGACAGTCAATCAGCCCCAGCATTTT
CASTYGTVNQPQHF
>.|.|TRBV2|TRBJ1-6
TGTGCCAGCAGCTACTTGACAGATAATTCACCCCTCCACTTT
CASSYLTDNSPLHF
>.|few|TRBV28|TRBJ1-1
TGTGCCAGCAGTTTTGCGGGATCTGAAGCTTTCTTT
CASSFAGSEAFF